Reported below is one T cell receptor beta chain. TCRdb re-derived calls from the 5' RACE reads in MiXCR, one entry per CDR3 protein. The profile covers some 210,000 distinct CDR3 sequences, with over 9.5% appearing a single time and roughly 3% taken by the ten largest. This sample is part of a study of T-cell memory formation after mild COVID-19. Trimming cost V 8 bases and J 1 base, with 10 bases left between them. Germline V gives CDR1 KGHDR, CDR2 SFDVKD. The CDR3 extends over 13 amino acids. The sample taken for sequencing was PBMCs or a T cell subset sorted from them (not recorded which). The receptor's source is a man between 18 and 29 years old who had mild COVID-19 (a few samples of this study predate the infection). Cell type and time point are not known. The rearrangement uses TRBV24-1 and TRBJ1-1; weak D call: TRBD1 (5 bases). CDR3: CATKAGTNTEAFF. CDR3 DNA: TGTGCCACCAAGGCAGGGACGAACACTGAAGCTTTCTTT.